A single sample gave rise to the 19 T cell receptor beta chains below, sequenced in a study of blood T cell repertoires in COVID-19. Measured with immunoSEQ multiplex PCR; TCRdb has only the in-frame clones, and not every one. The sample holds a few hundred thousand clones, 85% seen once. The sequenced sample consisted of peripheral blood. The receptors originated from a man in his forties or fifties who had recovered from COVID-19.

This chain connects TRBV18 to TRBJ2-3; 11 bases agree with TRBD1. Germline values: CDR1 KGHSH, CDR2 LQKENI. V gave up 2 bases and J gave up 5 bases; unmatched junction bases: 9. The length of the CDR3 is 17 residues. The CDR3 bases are TGTGCCAGCTCACCAGTGGCTGGGACAGGGGGTCTAGATACGCAGTATTTT. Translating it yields CASSPVAGTGGLDTQYF.

In DNA, the CDR3 is TGTGCCAGCTCACGGACGTTATCAGGGGGTAGTCGAAGGAATTCACCCCTCCACTTT. Amino acids: CASSRTLSGGSRRNSPLHF. V and J are TRBV18 and TRBJ1-6, with 7 bases aligning to TRBD1. With 4 bases clipped from V and 7 bases from J, the junction kept 19 bases outside the gene matches. From germline, CDR1 is KGHSH and CDR2 LQKENI. The CDR3 has 19 residues. Full variable domain (remainder filled in from reference TRBV18 and TRBJ1-6): NAGVMQNPRHLVRRRGQEARLRCSPMKGHSHVYWYRQLPEEGLKFMVYLQKENIIDESGMPKERFSAEFPKEGPSILRIQQVVRGDSAAYFCASSRTLSGGSRRNSPLHFGNGTRLTVT.

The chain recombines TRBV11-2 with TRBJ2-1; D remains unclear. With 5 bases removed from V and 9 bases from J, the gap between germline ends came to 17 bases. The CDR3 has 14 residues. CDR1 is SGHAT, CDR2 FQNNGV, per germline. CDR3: CASSPGPLSTEQFF. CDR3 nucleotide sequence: TGTGCCAGCAGCCCCGGTCCCTTATCAACTGAGCAGTTCTTC.

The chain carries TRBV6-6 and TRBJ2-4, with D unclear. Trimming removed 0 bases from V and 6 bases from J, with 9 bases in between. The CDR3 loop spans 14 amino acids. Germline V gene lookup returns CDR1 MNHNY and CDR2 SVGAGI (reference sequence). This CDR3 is CASSYSEQLNIQYF. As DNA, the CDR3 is TGTGCCAGCAGTTACTCGGAACAGCTAAACATTCAGTACTTC.

In DNA form, the CDR3 reads TGTGCCAGTAGGCCTAATAACAGGAGAGATAACTATGGCTACACCTTC. Protein sequence: CASRPNNRRDNYGYTF. The rearrangement links TRBV19 to TRBJ1-2; a weak D match, TRBD1 (5 bases). This CDR3 contains 16 residues. CDR1 is LNHDA, CDR2 SQIVND, per germline (reference sequence). The V and J ends lost 6 bases and 1 base respectively, with 18 bases between them.

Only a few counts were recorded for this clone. The CDR3 region has the DNA TGCGCCAGCAGTGAGTTACAGGGGCGCCCTTATAGCAATCAGCCCCAGCATTTT. This translates into CASSELQGRPYSNQPQHF. The chain is built from TRBV10-1 and TRBJ1-5; 7 bases fit TRBD1. CDR3 length: 18 amino acids. J was trimmed by 0 bases and V by 1 base; bases with no gene match: 9. In germline, CDR1 is WNHNN, CDR2 SYGVQD (reference sequence).

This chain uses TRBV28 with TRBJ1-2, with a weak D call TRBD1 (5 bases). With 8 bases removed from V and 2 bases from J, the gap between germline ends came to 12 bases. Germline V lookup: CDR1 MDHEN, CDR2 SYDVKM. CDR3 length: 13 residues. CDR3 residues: CASVTGGNYGYTF. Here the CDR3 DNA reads TGTGCCAGCGTTACTGGGGGGAACTATGGCTACACCTTC.

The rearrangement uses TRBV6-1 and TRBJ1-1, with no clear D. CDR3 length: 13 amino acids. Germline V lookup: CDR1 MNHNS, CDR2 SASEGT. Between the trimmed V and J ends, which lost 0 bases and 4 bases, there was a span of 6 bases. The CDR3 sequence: CASSEARGTEAFF. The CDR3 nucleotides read TGTGCCAGCAGTGAAGCGCGCGGCACTGAAGCTTTCTTT.

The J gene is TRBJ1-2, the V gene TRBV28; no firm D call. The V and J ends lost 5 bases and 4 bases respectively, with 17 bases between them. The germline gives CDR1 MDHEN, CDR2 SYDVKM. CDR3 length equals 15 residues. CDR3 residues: CASSRQPTTGYGYTF. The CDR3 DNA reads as TGTGCCAGCAGTCGTCAGCCTACTACTGGCTATGGCTACACCTTC.

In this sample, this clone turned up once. The chain's CDR3 is CASNPQLYNEQFF. DNA of the CDR3: TGTGCCAGCAACCCACAGCTATACAATGAGCAGTTCTTC. The chain combines TRBV2 with TRBJ2-1; D is unclear. The CDR3 length is 13 residues. Germline V gene data show CDR1 as SNHLY and CDR2 as FYNNEI. Between the trimmed V and J ends, which lost 7 bases and 4 bases, there was a span of 11 bases.

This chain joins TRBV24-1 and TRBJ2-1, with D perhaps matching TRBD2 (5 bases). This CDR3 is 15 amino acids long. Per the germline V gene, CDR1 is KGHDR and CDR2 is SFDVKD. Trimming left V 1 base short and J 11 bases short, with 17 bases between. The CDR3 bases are TGTGCCACCAGTGATTTCATTCTGACGAGACTAAAGCAGTTCTTC. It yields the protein CATSDFILTRLKQFF.

For the CDR3, the DNA is TGTGCCAGCTCACGGCCGGGACTAGCGGTAGGAGGTGAGCAGTTCTTC. Translation gives CASSRPGLAVGGEQFF. V gene TRBV18 combines with J gene TRBJ2-1; TRBD2 matches at 11 bases. CDR1 is KGHSH, CDR2 LQKENI, per germline. Trimming at V came to 4 bases and at J to 9 bases, leaving 11 bases not matched to a gene. The CDR3 loop spans 16 amino acids.

CDR3 sequence: CSAKRQGSETQYF. CDR3 in DNA: TGCAGCGCAAAACGACAGGGTAGCGAGACCCAGTACTTC. The chain joins TRBV29-1 to TRBJ2-5; 7 bases are a match to TRBD1. Germline loops: CDR1 SQVTM, CDR2 ANQGSEA. V lost 7 bases to trimming and J lost 5 bases; unmatched junction nucleotides: 10. The CDR3 is made up of 13 amino acids.

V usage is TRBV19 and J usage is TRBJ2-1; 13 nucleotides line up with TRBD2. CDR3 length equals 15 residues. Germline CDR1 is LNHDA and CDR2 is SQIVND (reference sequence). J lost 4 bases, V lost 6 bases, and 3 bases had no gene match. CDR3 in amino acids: CASSGTSGVYNEQFF. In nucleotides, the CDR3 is TGTGCCAGTAGCGGGACTAGCGGGGTTTACAATGAGCAGTTCTTC.

The CDR3 DNA reads as TGTGCCAGCAGCAAAGTAAGGGGTAGCGGGAGAAATAATACGCAGTATTTT. This sequence encodes CASSKVRGSGRNNTQYF. This chain uses TRBV21-1 with TRBJ2-3; TRBD2, as called in the table, went unchecked against the DNA. TRBV21-1 is reported as a pseudogene. The CDR3 is made up of 17 amino acids.

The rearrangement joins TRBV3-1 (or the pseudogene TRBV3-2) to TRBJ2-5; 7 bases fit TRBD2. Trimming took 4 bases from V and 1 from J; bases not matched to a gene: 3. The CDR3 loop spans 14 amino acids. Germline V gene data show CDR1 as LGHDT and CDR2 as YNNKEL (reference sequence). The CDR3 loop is CASSRGGGQETQYF. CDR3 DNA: TGTGCCAGCAGCCGGGGCGGGGGCCAAGAGACCCAGTACTTC.

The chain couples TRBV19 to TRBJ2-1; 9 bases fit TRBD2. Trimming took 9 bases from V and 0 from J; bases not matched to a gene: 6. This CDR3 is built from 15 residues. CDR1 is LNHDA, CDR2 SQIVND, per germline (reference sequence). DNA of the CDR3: TGTGCCAGCACTAGCGGGCGAAGCTCCTACAATGAGCAGTTCTTC. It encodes CASTSGRSSYNEQFF.

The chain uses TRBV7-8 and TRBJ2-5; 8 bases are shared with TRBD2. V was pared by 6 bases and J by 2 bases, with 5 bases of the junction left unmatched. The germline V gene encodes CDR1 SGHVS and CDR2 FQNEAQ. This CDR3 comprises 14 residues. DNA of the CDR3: TGTGCCAGCAGGCGACGGGGGGGTCAAGAGACCCAGTACTTC. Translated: CASRRRGGQETQYF.

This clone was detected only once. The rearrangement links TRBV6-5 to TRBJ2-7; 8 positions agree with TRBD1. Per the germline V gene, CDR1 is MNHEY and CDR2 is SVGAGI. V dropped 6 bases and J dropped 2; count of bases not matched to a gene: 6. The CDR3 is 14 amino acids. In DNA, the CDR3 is TGTGCCAGCAGCCAAACGACAGGGGCCTACGAGCAGTACTTC. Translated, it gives CASSQTTGAYEQYF.